Listed here are 3 T cell receptor beta chains from one sample, sequenced in a study of siplizumab effects on memory and regulatory T cells. Only in-frame clones appear in the TCRdb table, and some are missing; sequencing was by immunoSEQ multiplex PCR. The sample contains 85,000 to 95,000 clones, approximately 95% of which appear only once. The specimen was non-Treg CD4+ T cells sorted from blood. The receptors were sampled from a human donor in good health.

The chain is built from TRBV28 and TRBJ1-1; TRBD1 agrees at 10 bases. In germline, CDR1 is MDHEN, CDR2 SYDVKM. The V segment lost 6 bases and the J segment 11 bases; nucleotides outside the gene matches: 12. The CDR3 is 14 amino acids. CDR3 nucleotide sequence: TGTGCCAGCAGCCCTGCCGGGACAGGGGATTTTGCTTTCTTT. This gives the protein CASSPAGTGDFAFF.

The gene calls are TRBV11-2 and TRBJ2-1; 9 positions agree with TRBD2. The CDR3 extends over 17 amino acids. Germline CDR1 reads SGHAT; CDR2 reads FQNNGV. The V segment lost 0 bases and the J segment 8 bases; nucleotides outside the gene matches: 11. CDR3 amino acids: CASSLDRHSGGRDEQFF. The CDR3, as DNA: TGTGCCAGCAGCTTAGATCGGCATAGCGGGGGTAGGGATGAGCAGTTCTTC. Together with reference TRBV11-2 and TRBJ2-1, the CDR3 gives the full variable domain: EAGVAQSPRYKIIEKRQSVAFWCNPISGHATLYWYQQILGQGPKLLIQFQNNGVVDDSQLPKDRFSAERLKGVDSTLKIQPAKLEDSAVYLCASSLDRHSGGRDEQFFGPGTRLTVL.

V usage is TRBV5-1 and J usage is TRBJ1-2; D remains ambiguous. V lost 0 bases to trimming and J lost 0 bases, with 9 bases between them. The V gene's germline CDR1 is SGHRS and CDR2 YFSETQ. This CDR3 is 15 amino acids long. The CDR3 region is CASSLGRTSNYGYTF. CDR3 bases: TGCGCCAGCAGCTTGGGGAGGACTTCTAACTATGGCTACACCTTC.